This T cell receptor (beta chain) was sequenced for a study of control samples from healthy donors and cancer patients. Data came from immunoSEQ multiplex PCR; TCRdb stores just in-frame clones and leaves some out. The sample has approximately 160,000 clones; around 90% are singletons. This clonotype originated in a woman aged 40 to 49 in good health. Sequencing was performed on blood.

DNA for the CDR3: TGTGCCATCAGTGAGTCGGGTCCTGAAGCTTTCTTT. It yields the protein CAISESGPEAFF. The chain recombines TRBV10-3 with TRBJ1-1, with D uncertain. The V gene's germline CDR1 is ENHRY and CDR2 SYGVKD. This CDR3 comprises 12 residues. Trimming took off 0 bases at V and 6 bases at J, with 5 bases between the two ends.